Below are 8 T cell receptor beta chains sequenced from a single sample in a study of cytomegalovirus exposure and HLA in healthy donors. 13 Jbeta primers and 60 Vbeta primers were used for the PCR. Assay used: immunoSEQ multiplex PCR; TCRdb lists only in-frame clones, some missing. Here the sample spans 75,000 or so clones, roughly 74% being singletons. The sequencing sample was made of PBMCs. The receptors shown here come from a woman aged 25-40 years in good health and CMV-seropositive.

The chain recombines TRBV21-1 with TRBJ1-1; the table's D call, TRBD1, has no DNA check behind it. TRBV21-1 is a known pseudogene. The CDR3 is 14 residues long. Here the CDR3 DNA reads TGTGCCAGCAGCCAAAGTTCAGGGTCCACTGAAGCTTTCTTT. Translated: CASSQSSGSTEAFF.

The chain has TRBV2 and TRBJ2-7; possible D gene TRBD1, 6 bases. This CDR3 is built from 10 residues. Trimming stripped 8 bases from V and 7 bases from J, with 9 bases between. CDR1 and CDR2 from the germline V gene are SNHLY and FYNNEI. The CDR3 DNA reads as TGTGCCAGCGGGGGCGGGGAGCAGTACTTC. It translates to CASGGGEQYF.

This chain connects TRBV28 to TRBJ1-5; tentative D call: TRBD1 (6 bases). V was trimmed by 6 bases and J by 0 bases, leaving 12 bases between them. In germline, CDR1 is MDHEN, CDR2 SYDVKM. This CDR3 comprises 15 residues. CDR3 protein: CASRDPQGSNQPQHF. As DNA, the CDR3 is TGTGCCAGCAGGGACCCACAGGGTAGCAATCAGCCCCAGCATTTT.

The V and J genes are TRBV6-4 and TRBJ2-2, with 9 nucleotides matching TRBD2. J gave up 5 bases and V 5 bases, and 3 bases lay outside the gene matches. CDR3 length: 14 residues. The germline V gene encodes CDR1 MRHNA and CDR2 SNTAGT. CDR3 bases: TGTGCCAGCAGTTCTGCGGGAGGGACCGGGGAGCTGTTTTTT. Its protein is CASSSAGGTGELFF.

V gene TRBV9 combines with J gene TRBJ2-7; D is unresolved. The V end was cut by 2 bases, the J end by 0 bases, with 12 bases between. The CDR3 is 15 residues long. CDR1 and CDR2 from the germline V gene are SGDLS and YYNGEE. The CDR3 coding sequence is TGTGCCAGCAGCGTCTCCACGAGTCCCTCCTACGAGCAGTACTTC. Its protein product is CASSVSTSPSYEQYF.

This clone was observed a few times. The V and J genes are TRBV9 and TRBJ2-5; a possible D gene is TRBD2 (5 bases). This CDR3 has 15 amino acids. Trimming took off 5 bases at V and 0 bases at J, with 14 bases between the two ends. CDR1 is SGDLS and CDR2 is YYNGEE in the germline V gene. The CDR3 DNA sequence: TGTGCCAGCAGTCTCACCGCAGCGGACCAAGAGACCCAGTACTTC. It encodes CASSLTAADQETQYF.

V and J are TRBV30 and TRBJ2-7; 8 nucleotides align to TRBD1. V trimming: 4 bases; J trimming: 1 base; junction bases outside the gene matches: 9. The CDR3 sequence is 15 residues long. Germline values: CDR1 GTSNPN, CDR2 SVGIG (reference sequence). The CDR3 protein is CAWNRGDRWSYEQYF. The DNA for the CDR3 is TGTGCCTGGAATAGGGGGGACAGGTGGTCCTACGAGCAGTACTTC.

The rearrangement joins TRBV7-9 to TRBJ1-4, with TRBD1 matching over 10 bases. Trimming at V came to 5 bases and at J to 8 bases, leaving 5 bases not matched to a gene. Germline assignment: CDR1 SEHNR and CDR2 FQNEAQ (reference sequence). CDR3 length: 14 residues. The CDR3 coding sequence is TGTGCCAGCAGCGACGACAGGGGGCTCGAAAAACTGTTTTTT. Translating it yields CASSDDRGLEKLFF.